This T cell receptor beta chain was captured by sequencing in a study of cytomegalovirus exposure and HLA in healthy donors. Study results and limitations: Exclusion applied to some V segments, including TRBV6-2 and TRBV6-3, as they were indistinguishable.

Germline values: CDR1 SGHKS, CDR2 YYEKEE (reference sequence). The CDR3 has 15 residues. Details on this clone: Its antigen is unknown. This likely stems from a read error, as it lies one base from a far larger clone.

Primers: 60 Vbeta forward and 13 Jbeta reverse. TCRdb's table, derived via immunoSEQ multiplex PCR, lists solely in-frame clones and lacks some. This table holds under 100,000 clones, about two thirds found once. This sequence joins TRBV5-5 and TRBJ2-7; 7 bases are shared with TRBD2. Sequencing used PBMCs. The sequence derives from a woman in her 50s in good health and CMV-seropositive. Here the CDR3 reads CASSYRAGEVYEQCF. The DNA of the CDR3 is TGTGCCAGCAGCTACCGGGCGGGAGAGGTCTACGAGCAGTGCTTC.